Detailed here is one TCR beta chain. Its recognized antigen is unknown. Nothing much larger sits one base from this clone, and base qualities are not available. V is cut by 1 base and J by 2 bases, and the space between the germline ends is 12 bases. Spanning cysteine to phenylalanine, the CDR3 consists of 16 amino acids. Solely the CDR3 DNA is kept, with 48 bases framed from the first base. CDR1 SGHRS and CDR2 YFSETQ were looked up in the germline V gene. Libraries came from PCR. DNA from cultured CD4+ T cells underwent TCR sequencing with the Oncomine TCR Beta short-read assay at the Johns Hopkins FTIC core. The QIAamp micro DNA kit was used to extract genomic DNA from the cultured CD4+ T cells. Oncomine TCR Beta libraries from cultured CD4+ T cells were pooled with unique dual indexes and sequenced on an Illumina iSeq 100. The published analysis was carried out like this. Non-productive sequences were filtered out, and CDR3s that did not start with C, did not end with F or W, or were shorter than 7 amino acids were discarded. The MANAFEST web application was used to identify antigen-specific clonotypes by comparing peptide-stimulated wells against reference wells and other culture wells. Positive clones required FDR below 0.05, an odds ratio above 5, and productive frequency above 0.1% in at least two of three replicate wells. Cross-reactive clonotypes were defined as significantly expanded in both SARS-CoV-2 spike wells and at least one common cold coronavirus spike condition. Using R version 3.6.1, CDR3 homology was evaluated through Levenshtein distances (stringdist) along with unrooted phylogenetic trees (ape). TCRdb took the public reads, trimmed them with fastp at Q25, ran MiXCR for clone calling and kept in-frame beta chains. For every CDR3 protein sequence, its rows merge into one entry that carries the most common genes and DNA. The V and J calls reflect TCRdb's pipeline rather than the authors' work. Across this sample there are 15,000 to 20,000 distinct CDR3 sequences, with less than 65% seen only once. The ten biggest clones cover more than 10% of the sample.

This sample stems from a study of vaccination and CD4 T cells after COVID-19 (dated by TCRdb to 2022 to 2024). Background on the whole study: Convalescent patients had a positive SARS-CoV-2 result on nasal swab PCR, and of these patients, nine had mild disease and one had severe disease. Overlapping spike peptide pools from SARS-CoV-2 and from the common cold coronaviruses HCoV-NL63, HCoV-OC43 and HCoV-229E were used as culture stimuli. In ten to eleven COVID-19 convalescent patients and several infection-naive healthy vaccine recipients, the spike-specific CD4+ TCR repertoire before mRNA vaccination was compared with the repertoire after mRNA vaccination. Post-vaccine blood samples were obtained a median of about 77 days after the second vaccine dose, with a range of roughly 13 to 250 days. Post-COVID blood samples were collected from convalescent patients a median of around 100 days after diagnosis, with a range of about 35 to 180 days. Each participant got two doses of either the Pfizer-BioNTech BNT162b2 vaccine (n=8) or the Moderna mRNA-1273 vaccine (n=2). The convalescent cohort included six males and four females, with two Hispanic individuals, seven Caucasians, two Asians and one multiracial person. Control cultures used a CEFX viral epitope pool as positive control, an HIV-1 Nef peptide pool as negative control, or no peptide.

Results the study describes overall, beyond this receptor: Relatively few convalescent patients were included in the study, and early timepoints after natural infection were not analyzed. In convalescent patients, nearly all vaccine-specific clones (304 of 307) were found to be mono-reactive for SARS-CoV-2 spike rather than cross-reactive with common cold coronaviruses. In convalescent patients, a median roughly 87% of post-vaccine SARS-CoV-2-reactive clones were detected only after vaccination, suggesting vaccine-specific priming. Although the median number of SARS-CoV-2-reactive clonotypes went up from 20 to 25 after infection to 38 after vaccination, the increase was not significant.

This specimen's treatment or condition label, interpreted: 10-day PBMC culture with coronavirus spike peptide pools or control peptides (ViraFEST assay). The ViraFEST assay, used in the study, expanded antigen-specific T cells with peptide pools and then identified the expanded clonotypes through TCR sequencing. The positive SARS-CoV-2 PCR tests of the convalescent patients were dated from March to December 2020, before the Alpha, Beta and Delta variants emerged in the United States. About 1.8 million PBMCs per well were cultured in IMDM with 5% human AB serum and approximately 10 IU/ml IL-2, plus 10 ug/ml peptide pools. On days 3 and 7, half of the culture medium was replaced with fresh IL-2-containing medium. CD4+ T cells were isolated after about 10 days of culture through negative selection using the EasySep CD4+ T cell isolation kit. Ficoll-Paque Plus gradient centrifugation was used to isolate PBMCs from whole blood, and the isolated PBMCs were then either used fresh or cryopreserved at -140C. Triplicate wells were generally used for each culture condition.

The sample consisted of CD4+ T cells from blood, cultured in vitro. This TCR was recovered from a human donor who had recovered from COVID-19. The V and J genes are TRBV5-1 and TRBJ2-2; TRBD2 is possibly the D segment (6 matching bases). CDR3 loop: CASSLHGGHNTGELFF. The nucleotide sequence is given as TGCGCCAGCAGCTTGCACGGGGGTCATAACACCGGGGAGCTGTTTTTT.